The present entry profiles one T cell receptor beta chain with its context. Recruits, aged roughly 18 to 95 years, lived in 24 US areas. What the recovered Cohort 3 donors had was two negative PCRs, clearance, or symptom resolution. The entry originates in a study of blood T cell repertoires in COVID-19. Study information: There were acute and convalescent COVID-19 samples, and they came from the United States, Italy and Spain. From T cells, B-cell-depleted T cells, or PBMCs came the material, which was cDNA or gDNA.

Sequenced by immunoSEQ multiplex PCR; TCRdb stores in-frame clones only, minus some. In the table there are 200,000 to 250,000 clones, around 89% of which are singletons. The CDR3 consists of 13 residues. Germline V gene sequence: CDR1 SEHNR, CDR2 FQNEAQ (reference sequence). This chain joins TRBV7-9 and TRBJ2-7, with 9 bases matching TRBD1. The TCR comes from a woman in her 30s who had recovered from COVID-19. Sequencing input: PBMCs or T cells enriched from blood (not recorded which). The CDR3 DNA reads as TGTGCAGTCGGACAGGGGTTGAGTTACGAGCAGTACTTC. Its protein product is CAVGQGLSYEQYF.